This paragraph reports one T cell receptor beta chain. The CDR3 sequence is 17 residues long. V lost 0 bases to trimming and J lost 6 bases; unmatched junction nucleotides: 8. The germline V gene has CDR1 MNHEY and CDR2 SMNVEV (reference sequence). Template material for amplifying TCR beta CDR3 regions consisted of RNA transcripts. First-round RT-PCR targeting the TCR CDR3 was performed with the HTBI primer set. TCRdb passed the multiplex PCR reads through MiXCR, listing each CDR3 protein once. This table holds around 100,000 distinct CDR3 sequences, about 50% found once. The data originate from a study of T cells in Graves' hyperthyroidism and ophthalmopathy. Stable hyperthyroidism: no ophthalmopathy progression over 18 months of follow-up. Exclusions: uncontrolled infection, other autoimmune disease, pregnancy, lactation.

This clonotype was obtained from a man aged 35-49 years with Graves' hyperthyroidism. The chain has TRBV27 and TRBJ2-3, with 11 nucleotides matching TRBD2. The sequenced material came from blood. This chain's CDR3 is CASSLSSSGRFWDTQYF. CDR3 nucleotide sequence: TGTGCCAGCAGTTTATCGTCTAGCGGGAGGTTTTGGGATACGCAGTATTTT.